Listed here is a single TCR beta chain. As yet, its antigen is unknown. The data derive from a study of OX40 agonist ivuxolimab in advanced cancers. At baseline, cycle 4 day 1, and cycle 7 day 1, blood was sampled. Sequenced by immunoSEQ multiplex PCR; TCRdb stores in-frame clones only, minus some. The table lists fewer than 85,000 clones, around 80% of them singletons. V lost 2 bases to trimming and J lost 4 bases; unmatched junction nucleotides: 4. From germline, CDR1 is GTSNPN and CDR2 SVGIG (reference sequence). The CDR3 runs to 14 residues. General study results and limits: Both CD4+ and CD8+ T cell populations in blood had undergone clonal expansion by week 6 at 0.1 to 3.0 mg/kg.

This receptor was obtained from an adult with an advanced solid tumor such as melanoma, head and neck, liver or kidney cancer. The genes are TRBV30 and TRBJ2-1; 8 nucleotides agree with TRBD1. The starting material was CD4+ or CD8+ T cells sorted from blood, obtained in a trial of the OX40 agonist ivuxolimab. In DNA form, the CDR3 reads TGTGCCTGGAGTCCGGGACAGGTTTACAATGAGCAGTTCTTC. Translating gives CAWSPGQVYNEQFF.